This is a list of T cell receptor beta chains from one sample in a study of PD-1 blockade in mismatch repair-deficient tumors. Here immunoSEQ multiplex PCR was the method, and the copy in TCRdb shows in-frame clones only, minus some. The table shows under 9,500 clones, with approximately 89% occurring only once. No antigen has been identified for these receptors. This material consisted of cells cultured in vitro, taken from a patient treated with pembrolizumab. Every receptor here comes from an adult with mismatch repair-deficient cancer. Both conserved end residues are part of each CDR3. The order of the fields is V gene, clone size, D gene, J gene, CDR3 DNA, CDR3 protein. The D gene is left open where the match is weak. Size is stated for part of the rows, as once, few or many counts, or as a class when the clone is expanded.

TRBV6-1	.	TRBD2	TRBJ2-3	TGTGCCAGCAGTGCGACTAGCGGGAGAGGATCAGATACGCAGTATTTT	CASSATSGRGSDTQYF
TRBV6-5	.	TRBD1	TRBJ1-1	TGTGCCAGCAGAGAAGACAGGGGGGTCACTGAAGCTTTCTTT	CASREDRGVTEAFF
TRBV7-8	.	.	TRBJ1-2	TGTGCCAGCCGCCGTGGGGGGGCGCGACGGGATGGCTACACCTTC	CASRRGGARRDGYTF
TRBV5-1	once	.	TRBJ1-1	TGCGCCAGCAGCACCGGTGACACCAACTACGAGGCTTTCTTT	CASSTGDTNYEAFF
TRBV11-3	.	.	TRBJ2-5	TGTGCCAGCAGCTTAGTCGAGACCCAGTACTTC	CASSLVETQYF
TRBV18	.	.	TRBJ2-3	TGTGCCAGCTCACCTCTCGCGGATACGCAGTATTTT	CASSPLADTQYF
TRBV2	few	.	TRBJ2-7	TGTGCCAGCAGGACAGACATTGCCTACGAGCAGTACTTC	CASRTDIAYEQYF
TRBV6-1	.	TRBD1	TRBJ1-2	TGTGCCAGCTTGGGACAGGGCTATGGCTACACCTTC	CASLGQGYGYTF
TRBV5-1	.	TRBD1	TRBJ2-7	TGCGCCAGCAGCCCGTCCCCGTGGACAGGTGTCCACGAGCAGTACTTC	CASSPSPWTGVHEQYF
TRBV11-2	.	.	TRBJ2-1	TGTGCCAGCAGCCTAGGCCCCTTAGAAGGAACCTACAATGAGCAGTTCTTC	CASSLGPLEGTYNEQFF
TRBV11-2	.	TRBD2	TRBJ2-1	TGTGCCAGCAGCTCTTATTCAGCGGGGTGGTACAATGAGCAGTTCTTC	CASSSYSAGWYNEQFF
TRBV7-8	.	TRBD1	TRBJ1-1	TGTGCCAGCAGCCTCCGACAGGGTACGAACACTGAAGCTTTCTTT	CASSLRQGTNTEAFF
TRBV4-2	.	.	TRBJ2-3	TGTGCCAGCAGCCAAGGGGGGAAAGATACGCAGTATTTT	CASSQGGKDTQYF
TRBV28	.	TRBD2	TRBJ2-1	TGTGCCAGCACTGAGAGGGCGGGAGGGTCAGATAATGAGCAGTTCTTC	CASTERAGGSDNEQFF
TRBV5-1	.	TRBD2	TRBJ2-7	TGCGCCAGCAAGAGGGAGGGGAGCTCCTACGAGCAGTACTTC	CASKREGSSYEQYF
TRBV5-1	.	TRBD1	TRBJ1-5	TGCGCCAGCAGCTCCCGGGACAGGATTCCTAATCAGCCCCAGCATTTT	CASSSRDRIPNQPQHF